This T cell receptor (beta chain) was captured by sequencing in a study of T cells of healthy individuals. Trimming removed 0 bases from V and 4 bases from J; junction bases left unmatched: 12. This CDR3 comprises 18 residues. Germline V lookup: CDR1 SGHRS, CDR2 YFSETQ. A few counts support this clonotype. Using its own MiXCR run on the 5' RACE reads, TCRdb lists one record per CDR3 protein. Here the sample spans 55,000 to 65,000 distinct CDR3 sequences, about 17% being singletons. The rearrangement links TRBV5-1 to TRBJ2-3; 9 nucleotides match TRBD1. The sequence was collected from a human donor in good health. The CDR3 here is CASSLVTSGTGPADTQYF. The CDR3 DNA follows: TGCGCCAGCAGCTTGGTCACTTCCGGGACAGGGCCCGCAGATACGCAGTATTTT. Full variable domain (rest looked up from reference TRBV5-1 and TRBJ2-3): KAGVTQTPRYLIKTRGQQVTLSCSPISGHRSVSWYQQTPGQGLQFLFEYFSETQRNKGNFPGRFSGRQFSNSRSEMNVSTLELGDSALYLCASSLVTSGTGPADTQYFGPGTRLTVL.